This T cell receptor (beta chain) was found in a study of T cell clones after liver transplantation. On the study more broadly: In this trial, immunosuppression withdrawal was attempted within 2 years of liver transplant.

Produced via immunoSEQ multiplex PCR; TCRdb's table is partial and in-frame only. The table includes tens of thousands of clones, less than 75% detected once. Thawed unstimulated PBMCs were FACS-sorted by CD3, CD4 and CD8 into two populations. The CDR3 has 14 amino acids. Germline V gene data show CDR1 as GTSNPN and CDR2 as SVGIG (reference sequence). V dropped 1 base and J dropped 2 bases, with 9 bases sitting between them. The source is a human patient who received a liver transplant. Some T cells may be provided by the graft donor. The rearrangement joins TRBV30 to TRBJ1-5; tentative D call: TRBD1 (6 bases). The material was CD4+ T cells from blood, obtained at the 22-month timepoint. The CDR3 nucleotides are TGTGCCTGGAGTGAGGGGGGGGGCAATCAGCCCCAGCATTTT. Amino acids: CAWSEGGGNQPQHF.